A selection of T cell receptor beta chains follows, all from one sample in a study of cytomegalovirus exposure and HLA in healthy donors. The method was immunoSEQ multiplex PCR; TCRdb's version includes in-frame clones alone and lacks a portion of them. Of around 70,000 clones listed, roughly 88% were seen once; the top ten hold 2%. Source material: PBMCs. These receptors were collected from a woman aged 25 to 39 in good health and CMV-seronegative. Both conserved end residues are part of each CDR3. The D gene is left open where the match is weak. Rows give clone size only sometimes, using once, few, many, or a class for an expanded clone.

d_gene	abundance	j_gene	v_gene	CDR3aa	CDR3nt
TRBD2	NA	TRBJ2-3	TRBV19	CASSRTSSRISTDTQYF	TGTGCCAGTAGTAGGACTAGCAGCAGAATTAGCACAGATACGCAGTATTTT
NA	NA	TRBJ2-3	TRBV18	CASSQGASTQYF	TGTGCCAGCTCACAGGGAGCGAGTACGCAGTATTTT
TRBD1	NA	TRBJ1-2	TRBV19	CASTRDRLYGYTF	TGTGCCAGTACTAGGGACAGACTCTATGGCTACACCTTC
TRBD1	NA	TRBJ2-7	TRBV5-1	CASSPGTGGINEQYF	TGCGCCAGCAGCCCGGGGACAGGGGGGATCAACGAGCAGTACTTC
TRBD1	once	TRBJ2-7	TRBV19	CASSFYRGRDEQYF	TGTGCCAGTAGTTTTTACAGGGGTCGTGACGAGCAGTACTTC
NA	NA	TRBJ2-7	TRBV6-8	CASSYWETNEQYF	TGTGCCAGCAGTTATTGGGAGACGAACGAGCAGTACTTC
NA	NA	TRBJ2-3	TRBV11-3	CASSRGLSTDTQYF	TGTGCCAGCAGCCGAGGACTGAGCACAGATACGCAGTATTTT
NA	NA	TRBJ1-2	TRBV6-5	CASSYSTGYGYTF	TGTGCCAGCAGTTACTCAACAGGCTATGGCTACACCTTC
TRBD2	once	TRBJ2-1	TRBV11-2	CASSSPTSRAENEQFF	TGTGCCAGCAGCTCGCCGACTAGCAGGGCAGAGAATGAGCAGTTCTTC
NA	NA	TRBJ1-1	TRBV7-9	CASSLVPAADTEAFF	TGTGCCAGCAGCTTAGTACCGGCAGCGGACACTGAAGCTTTCTTT
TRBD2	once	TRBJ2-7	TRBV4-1	CASSQDLAGGPFEQYF	TGCGCCAGCAGCCAAGATTTGGCGGGAGGACCTTTCGAGCAGTACTTC
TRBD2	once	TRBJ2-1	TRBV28	CASSLQGIAGGGINEQFF	TGTGCCAGCAGTCTCCAGGGGATAGCGGGAGGGGGAATCAATGAGCAGTTCTTC
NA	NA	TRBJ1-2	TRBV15	CATSRDNNYGYTF	TGTGCCACCAGCAGGGACAATAACTATGGCTACACCTTC
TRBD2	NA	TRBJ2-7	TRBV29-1	CSVEVELAPPYEQYF	TGCAGCGTTGAAGTCGAACTAGCGCCCCCCTACGAGCAGTACTTC
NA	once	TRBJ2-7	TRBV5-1	CASSSGTYTAYYEQYF	TGCGCCAGCAGCTCCGGGACTTACACAGCCTACTACGAGCAGTACTTC
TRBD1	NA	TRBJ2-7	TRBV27	CASSLGTGDPYEQYF	TGTGCCAGCAGTTTAGGGACAGGGGACCCCTACGAGCAGTACTTC
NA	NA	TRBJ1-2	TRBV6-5	CASSYSIQGGDGYTF	TGTGCCAGCAGTTACTCTATCCAGGGAGGGGACGGCTACACCTTC
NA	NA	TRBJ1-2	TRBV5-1	CASSLAGEGTGYTF	TGCGCCAGCAGCTTGGCCGGGGAGGGGACTGGCTACACCTTC
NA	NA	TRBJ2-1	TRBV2	CASSEDRGNEQFF	TGTGCCAGCAGCGAAGACCGAGGCAATGAGCAGTTCTTC
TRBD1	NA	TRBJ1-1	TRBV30	CAWSLARTGWNTEAFF	TGTGCCTGGAGTTTGGCGCGGACAGGGTGGAACACTGAAGCTTTCTTT
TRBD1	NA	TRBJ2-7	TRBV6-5	CASSYPGTGKGEQYF	TGTGCCAGCAGTTACCCGGGGACAGGGAAAGGCGAGCAGTACTTC
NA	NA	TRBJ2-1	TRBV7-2	CASSLESGGGFEQFF	TGTGCCAGCAGCTTAGAGTCGGGGGGCGGGTTTGAGCAGTTCTTC
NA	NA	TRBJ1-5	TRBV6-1	CASSEQGYDQPQHF	TGTGCCAGCAGTGAACAGGGGTATGATCAGCCCCAGCATTTT